This T cell receptor (beta chain) is drawn from a study of T cell responses to AZD1222 COVID-19 vaccine. The CDR3 is made up of 14 amino acids. CDR1 and CDR2 from the germline V gene are LNHDA and SQIVND (reference sequence). The ends lost 7 bases at V and 4 bases at J; junction bases unmatched: 8. The table came from immunoSEQ multiplex PCR; TCRdb's copy has only in-frame clones and leaves some out. The sample includes 140,000 to 150,000 clones, 80% to 90% of them seen just once. Sample: peripheral blood, taken on day 0 of AZD1222 vaccination. V is TRBV19 and J is TRBJ1-2; 8 nucleotides agree with TRBD1. The TCR originated in an adult in good health. The CDR3 here is CASNTDRAIYGYTF. The CDR3 DNA is TGTGCCAGTAATACGGACAGGGCGATCTATGGCTACACCTTC.